The 27 T cell receptor beta chains listed next were all sequenced from one sample in a study of OX40 agonist ivuxolimab in advanced cancers. The data were produced by immunoSEQ multiplex PCR, yet TCRdb's version contains in-frame clones alone and is incomplete. The sample holds roughly 75,000 clones, about 86% seen once. Sample: CD4+ or CD8+ T cells sorted from blood, taken in a trial of the OX40 agonist ivuxolimab. Receptors were obtained from an adult with an advanced solid tumor such as melanoma, head and neck, liver or kidney cancer.

The CDR3 DNA sequence: TGTGCCTGGAGTGCCGACGGCATCGGTGGCTACACCTTC. It codes for CAWSADGIGGYTF. The chain carries TRBV30 and TRBJ1-2; D is undetermined. Germline V gene lookup returns CDR1 GTSNPN and CDR2 SVGIG (reference sequence). The CDR3 contains 13 residues. V dropped 1 base and J dropped 7 bases, with 13 bases sitting between them.

This clone was recorded a few times. The rearrangement links TRBV7-3 to TRBJ2-3; 8 bases map to TRBD1. The CDR3 spans 18 residues. With V trimmed by 5 bases and J by 1 base, 14 bases remained unmatched. Germline CDR1 and CDR2: SGHTA and FQGTGA. The CDR3 DNA is TGTGCCAGCAGCAGTAGGTCCCCCCAGGGGGCGGGCACAGATACGCAGTATTTT. Translation: CASSSRSPQGAGTDTQYF.

This rearrangement joins TRBV5-1 to TRBJ2-1; D is undetermined. The CDR3 sequence is 16 residues long. V was cut by 4 bases and J by 0 bases, with 14 bases left in between. The germline V gene encodes CDR1 SGHRS and CDR2 YFSETQ. Written as DNA, the CDR3 is TGCGCCAGCAGCCGCTCCATGATAAGCTCCTACAATGAGCAGTTCTTC. Its protein product is CASSRSMISSYNEQFF.

The chain is built from TRBV7-6 and TRBJ1-2, with a tentative D call TRBD1 (5 bases). The CDR3 extends over 15 amino acids. In germline, CDR1 is SGHVS, CDR2 FNYEAQ. Deletions cut 5 bases from V and 2 bases from J, with 15 bases between. CDR3 amino acids: CASSPSGTPNYGYTF. CDR3 in DNA: TGTGCCAGCAGCCCCTCAGGGACCCCCAACTATGGCTACACCTTC.

The rearrangement joins TRBV4-1 to TRBJ2-2, with 7 nucleotides matching TRBD1. V lost 1 base and J lost 4; bases outside the gene matches: 6. From germline, CDR1 is MGHRA and CDR2 YSYEKL. The CDR3 covers 16 residues. The DNA of the CDR3 is TGCGCCAGCAGCCAAGGGCGGACAGGTGTCACCGGGGAGCTGTTTTTT. Translation gives CASSQGRTGVTGELFF.

The gene calls are TRBV18 and TRBJ1-4; unclear D gene. CDR1 and CDR2 (germline): KGHSH, LQKENI. The CDR3 contains 14 residues. V gave up 4 bases and J gave up 4 bases, with 10 bases separating them. CDR3 residues: CASSRAADNEKLFF. DNA of the CDR3: TGTGCCAGCTCACGCGCAGCTGATAATGAAAAACTGTTTTTT.

V usage is TRBV5-6 and J usage is TRBJ1-5; TRBD1 might be the D (6 bases). The CDR3 has 13 residues. CDR1 SGHDT and CDR2 YYEEEE come from the germline V gene. Trimming pared 4 bases from V and 7 bases from J, leaving 12 bases between. CDR3 sequence: CASSGAGGQPQHF. In DNA, the CDR3 is TGTGCCAGCAGCGGAGCGGGGGGCCAGCCCCAGCATTTT.

V and J are TRBV5-1 and TRBJ1-2; perhaps TRBD1 as D (6 bases). The V end lost 3 bases, the J end lost 10 bases, and 22 bases lay between the germline ends. The CDR3 totals 15 residues. The germline V gene has CDR1 SGHRS and CDR2 YFSETQ. For the CDR3, the DNA is TGCGCCAGCAGCTCCCAAAGGGGGGGCGGGCAAGTCTACACCTTC. The encoded protein is CASSSQRGGGQVYTF.

This chain joins TRBV11-3 and TRBJ2-2; maybe TRBD1 (5 bases). This CDR3 spans 13 amino acids. V gave up 2 bases and J gave up 5 bases, with 6 bases separating them. The germline V gene encodes CDR1 SGHNT and CDR2 YENEEA. The CDR3 DNA is TGTGCCAGCAGCTTAAAGGGGACCGGGGAGCTGTTTTTT. Its protein product is CASSLKGTGELFF.

The V call is TRBV2, the J call TRBJ2-5; 7 nucleotides agree with TRBD2. With V trimmed by 7 bases and J by 5 bases, 16 bases remained unmatched. The CDR3 covers 16 residues. Germline lookup yields CDR1 SNHLY and CDR2 FYNNEI. The CDR3 DNA reads TGTGCCAGCATCTTAAACCTGGGGAGGGGCGCTGAGACCCAGTACTTC. It specifies CASILNLGRGAETQYF. The whole variable domain, remainder taken from reference TRBV2 and TRBJ2-5, is EPEVTQTPSHQVTQMGQEVILRCVPISNHLYFYWYRQILGQKVEFLVSFYNNEISEKSEIFDDQFSVERPDGSNFTLKIRSTKLEDSAMYFCASILNLGRGAETQYFGPGTRLLVL.

The chain links TRBV10-3 to TRBJ2-3; 8 nucleotides align to TRBD2. The CDR3 loop spans 14 amino acids. V dropped 10 bases and J dropped 5; count of bases not matched to a gene: 11. From germline, CDR1 is ENHRY and CDR2 SYGVKD. CDR3 nucleotides: TGTGCCACTCTACTCGGGGGGGGCGGAGATACGCAGTATTTT. As protein: CATLLGGGGDTQYF.

This rearrangement joins TRBV11-2 to TRBJ2-1; D is possibly TRBD1 or TRBD2 (6 bases each). V shed 4 bases and J shed 2 bases, with 21 bases lying between them. The CDR3 extends over 18 amino acids. Germline V CDR1 and CDR2: SGHAT, FQNNGV. The CDR3 loop is CASSSEGGLSSAYNEQFF. CDR3 bases: TGTGCCAGCAGCTCCGAGGGGGGACTGTCCTCGGCCTACAATGAGCAGTTCTTC.

V and J are TRBV18 and TRBJ2-5; D is possibly TRBD2 (5 bases). Germline values: CDR1 KGHSH, CDR2 LQKENI. V was trimmed by 3 bases and J by 5 bases, leaving 7 bases between them. The CDR3 extends over 12 amino acids. The CDR3 spells CASSPSGETQYF. The CDR3 nucleotides read TGTGCCAGCTCACCGTCGGGGGAGACCCAGTACTTC.

The chain employs TRBV29-1 and TRBJ2-2; D is possibly TRBD2 (5 bases). CDR1 and CDR2 (germline): SQVTM, ANQGSEA. This CDR3 spans 13 amino acids. Trimming took off 4 bases at V and 1 base at J, with 7 bases between the two ends. The chain's CDR3 is CSVGRGNTGELFF. The CDR3 DNA is TGCAGCGTTGGCCGGGGGAACACCGGGGAGCTGTTTTTT.

This clone was seen only once. The gene calls are TRBV2 and TRBJ1-4, with D tentatively TRBD1 (5 bases). Germline assignment: CDR1 SNHLY and CDR2 FYNNEI. The CDR3 spans 15 residues. Trimming cost V 2 bases and J 4 bases, with 11 bases left between them. The CDR3 region is CASSEMMGLNEKLFF. CDR3 nucleotides: TGTGCCAGCAGTGAAATGATGGGGCTTAATGAAAAACTGTTTTTT.

The chain employs TRBV29-1 and TRBJ2-7; 8 bases map to TRBD2. Germline assignment: CDR1 SQVTM and CDR2 ANQGSEA. The CDR3 has 15 amino acids. The junction had 17 bases not matched to a gene; V was cut back by 6 bases and J by 7 bases. The chain's CDR3 is CSVSYSGTASREQYF. CDR3 DNA sequence: TGCAGCGTCTCTTATAGCGGGACCGCGTCGAGGGAGCAGTACTTC.

J is TRBJ2-7 and V is TRBV27; TRBD1 agrees at 7 bases. This CDR3 has 15 amino acids. Germline lookup yields CDR1 MNHEY and CDR2 SMNVEV (reference sequence). V was pared by 6 bases and J by 0 bases, with 8 bases of the junction left unmatched. The CDR3 spells CASSPGTASSYEQYF. CDR3 in DNA: TGTGCCAGCAGCCCTGGGACAGCGAGCTCCTACGAGCAGTACTTC.

The chain carries TRBV18 and TRBJ2-7; 7 bases match TRBD2. The ends lost 4 bases at V and 0 bases at J; junction bases unmatched: 6. The CDR3 sequence is 15 residues long. Germline CDR1 is KGHSH and CDR2 is LQKENI. CDR3 sequence (DNA): TGTGCCAGCTCACAAGCGGGGCAAAGCTCCTACGAGCAGTACTTC. Translation: CASSQAGQSSYEQYF. Filled out from reference TRBV18 and TRBJ2-7, the complete variable domain reads NAGVMQNPRHLVRRRGQEARLRCSPMKGHSHVYWYRQLPEEGLKFMVYLQKENIIDESGMPKERFSAEFPKEGPSILRIQQVVRGDSAAYFCASSQAGQSSYEQYFGPGTRLTVT.

This clone rates as medium-sized (0.01 to 0.1%). The J gene is TRBJ1-1, the V gene TRBV27; D ambiguous. Germline lookup yields CDR1 MNHEY and CDR2 SMNVEV (reference sequence). The germline V and J ends were trimmed by 3 bases and 8 bases, with 10 bases remaining between them. This CDR3 region has 12 residues. The CDR3 region has the DNA TGTGCCAGCAGTTTGTTAGGGAGGGAAGCTTTCTTT. Its translation is CASSLLGREAFF.

The chain links TRBV5-5 to TRBJ2-1, with 13 bases aligning to TRBD2. The V segment lost 5 bases and the J segment 6 bases; nucleotides outside the gene matches: 5. This CDR3 is 15 amino acids long. Germline-derived CDR1 and CDR2 are SGHKS and YYEKEE (reference sequence). The CDR3, as DNA: TGTGCCAGCAGTTCCACTAGCGGGAGGGCCAATGAGCAGTTCTTC. Translation gives CASSSTSGRANEQFF.

The chain couples TRBV6-6 to TRBJ2-3; a weak D match, TRBD2 (6 bases). CDR3 length equals 12 residues. The germline V gene encodes CDR1 MNHNY and CDR2 SVGAGI (reference sequence). V shed 10 bases and J shed 4 bases, with 12 bases lying between them. DNA of the CDR3: TGTGCCACCATGGGACTCTCAGATACGCAGTATTTT. This sequence encodes CATMGLSDTQYF.

The chain carries TRBV5-6 and TRBJ1-2; D not resolved. Deletions cut 3 bases from V and 2 bases from J, with 8 bases between. Germline CDR1 SGHDT, CDR2 YYEEEE. The CDR3 sequence is 13 residues long. The CDR3: CASSWEVNYGYTF. DNA of the CDR3: TGTGCCAGCAGCTGGGAGGTGAACTATGGCTACACCTTC.

This chain links TRBV7-9 with TRBJ1-3; no clear D gene. V lost 10 bases to trimming and J lost 1 base, with 11 bases between them. This CDR3 is 13 amino acids long. The germline CDR1 and CDR2 sequences are SEHNR and FQNEAQ (reference sequence). This chain's CDR3 is CATGQASGNTIYF. CDR3 nucleotide sequence: TGTGCCACCGGGCAGGCTTCTGGAAACACCATATATTTT.

The rearrangement uses TRBV27 and TRBJ2-1; 8 bases agree with TRBD1. The CDR3 has 13 residues. V lost 2 bases and J lost 6; bases outside the gene matches: 0. CDR1 is MNHEY and CDR2 is SMNVEV in the germline V gene (reference sequence). CDR3 residues: CASSLGTGNEQFF. The CDR3 DNA reads TGTGCCAGCAGTTTAGGGACAGGCAATGAGCAGTTCTTC.

Here the CDR3 DNA reads TGTGCCAGCAGTGAAGGTAGCGGGAGATCGGCCTCCTACAATGAGCAGTTCTTC. Protein: CASSEGSGRSASYNEQFF. The chain combines TRBV2 with TRBJ2-1; 9 nucleotides line up with TRBD2. V gave up 1 base and J gave up 0 bases; unmatched junction bases: 7. Germline values: CDR1 SNHLY, CDR2 FYNNEI. The CDR3 is made up of 18 amino acids.

The rearrangement joins TRBV27 to TRBJ1-2; tentatively, D is TRBD1 (6 bases). In germline, CDR1 is MNHEY, CDR2 SMNVEV (reference sequence). The CDR3 is 14 amino acids. Trimming took 7 bases from V and 8 from J, leaving 20 bases between them. Written as DNA, the CDR3 is TGTGCCAGCATCGCCGGGACGGAGGGGGAAGGCTACACCTTC. Translating gives CASIAGTEGEGYTF.

The chain links TRBV11-2 to TRBJ1-1; D ambiguous. The CDR3 runs 12 residues. Trimming shortened V by 0 bases and J by 7 bases, and 6 bases separated the two germline ends. The germline V gene has CDR1 SGHAT and CDR2 FQNNGV. The CDR3 nucleotides are TGTGCCAGCAGCTTAGAGCGGGGTGAAGCTTTCTTT. Amino acids: CASSLERGEAFF.